This is a list of T cell receptor beta chains from one sample in a study of tumor-infiltrating lymphocytes in oesophageal squamous cell carcinoma. MiXCR, applied by TCRdb to the PCR reads, yields one record per CDR3 protein. The sample contains 13,000 or so distinct CDR3 sequences, less than 55% of which appear only once. The sequencing sample was made of normal esophageal tissue next to the tumor. Source of these receptors: a male donor with esophageal squamous cell carcinoma. CDR3s include the opening cysteine and the closing phenylalanine or tryptophan. The D gene is left open where the match is weak. A row's size may be missing; if present it is once, few, many or a size class.

>NA|NA|TRBV7-3|TRBJ2-5
TGTGCCAGCAGCTCACGAGGAGAGACCCAGTACTTC
CASSSRGETQYF
>NA|TRBD1|TRBV7-2|TRBJ2-7
TGTGCCAGCAGCTTAGTGGGGACAGGGAAGCTTTACGAGCAGTACTTC
CASSLVGTGKLYEQYF
>large|NA|TRBV7-6|TRBJ1-3
TGTGCCAGCAGCCAGGGGCCAGGGACTGGAAACACCATATATTTT
CASSQGPGTGNTIYF
>NA|NA|TRBV25-1|TRBJ2-3
TGTGCCAGCCGAGCTAGCACAGATACGCAGTATTTT
CASRASTDTQYF
>medium-sized|TRBD1|TRBV7-9|TRBJ2-5
TGTGCCAGCAGCTTAATTGGGGGACAGTTTAATTCACCCCTCCACTTC
CASSLIGGQFNSPLHF
>once|TRBD2|TRBV11-3|TRBJ2-1
TGTGCCAGCAGCCCGGGGACTAGCGGAAGCTCCTACAATGAGCAGTTCTTC
CASSPGTSGSSYNEQFF
>NA|TRBD2|TRBV6-2/TRBV6-3|TRBJ2-1
TGTGCCAGCGGGTACACTAGCGGGAGTTTGAATGAGCAGTTCTTC
CASGYTSGSLNEQFF
>once|TRBD2|TRBV7-4|TRBJ2-7
TGTGCCAGCAGTCCGGGACTAGCCGATCCCGAGCAGTACTTC
CASSPGLADPEQYF
>few|NA|TRBV19|TRBJ1-1
TGTGCCAGTACTCGACAGCTGAACACTGAAGCTTTCTTT
CASTRQLNTEAFF
>few|TRBD2|TRBV9|TRBJ2-1
TGTGCCAGCAGCGGTAGCGGGGGACCTTACAATGAGCAGTTCTTC
CASSGSGGPYNEQFF
>many|NA|TRBV5-6|TRBJ1-1
TGTGCCAGCAGCATCCCCGGCGCAGGGCGAACTGAAGCTTTCTTT
CASSIPGAGRTEAFF
>NA|TRBD2|TRBV7-6|TRBJ2-7
TGTGCCAGCAGCTTACCTAGCGGGAAGGAGCAGTACTTC
CASSLPSGKEQYF
>NA|TRBD2|TRBV7-3|TRBJ2-1
TGTGCCAGCAGCTCAATAGCGGGGCCCTACAATGAGCAGTTCTTC
CASSSIAGPYNEQFF
>many|NA|TRBV5-1|TRBJ2-1
TGCGCCAGCAGCTTGGGAGGGGGGCAGTTCTTC
CASSLGGGQFF
>NA|TRBD1|TRBV28|TRBJ2-1
TGTGCCAGCAGTTTATCCGGACAGGGGGCCGACAATGAGCAGTTCTTC
CASSLSGQGADNEQFF
>few|TRBD2|TRBV5-4|TRBJ2-7
TGTGCCAGCAGCTTGTTTCCCTATACTAGCGGGAGATACTACGAGCAGTACTTC
CASSLFPYTSGRYYEQYF
>many|NA|TRBV12-5|TRBJ1-2
TGTGCTAGTGGTTTGGGTGGGGGGGATGGCTACACCTTC
CASGLGGGDGYTF
>few|TRBD2|TRBV5-1|TRBJ2-3
TGCGCCAGCAGCTTGGTGGGAGGGGCTGGCACAGATACGCAGTATTTT
CASSLVGGAGTDTQYF
>NA|TRBD2|TRBV28|TRBJ2-4
TGTGCCGAGCGGGGTGGGAACATTCAGTACTTC
CAERGGNIQYF
>few|NA|TRBV7-2|TRBJ2-5
TGTGCCAGCAGCGGACAGACACAAGAGACCCAGTACTTC
CASSGQTQETQYF
>NA|NA|TRBV10-1|TRBJ2-1
TGCGCCAGCAGTGGGGGGACAAGGGGTTACAATGAGCAGTTCTTC
CASSGGTRGYNEQFF
>medium-sized|NA|TRBV7-9|TRBJ2-7
TGTGCCAGCACCCGACCCCACGAGCAGTACTTC
CASTRPHEQYF
>NA|TRBD2|TRBV7-4|TRBJ2-3
TGTGCCAGCAGCTTAAGGGCTAGCGGGGGTACTAGCACAGATACGCAGTATTTT
CASSLRASGGTSTDTQYF
>NA|NA|TRBV7-2|TRBJ2-7
TGTGCCAGCAGCTACGGGAGAGACTACGAGCAGTACTTC
CASSYGRDYEQYF
>NA|NA|TRBV18|TRBJ2-7
TGTGCCAGCTCACCGCAGGGAAACGAGCAGTACTTC
CASSPQGNEQYF
>many|NA|TRBV5-8|TRBJ2-3
TGTGCCAGCAGCTCTGACAGGAGTACGCAGTATTTT
CASSSDRSTQYF
>few|TRBD1|TRBV18|TRBJ1-5
TGTGCCAGCTCACAAGACCTCCGGGACAGTAATCAGCCCCAGCATTTT
CASSQDLRDSNQPQHF
>few|NA|TRBV7-9|TRBJ2-5
TGTGCCAGCAGCTCCCTCCCGTTAGCCCAAGAGACCCAGTACTTC
CASSSLPLAQETQYF
>many|NA|TRBV6-1|TRBJ1-1
TGTGCCAGCAGTTTTGGGGGAGTGAACACTGAAGCTTTCTTT
CASSFGGVNTEAFF
>NA|NA|TRBV7-2|TRBJ2-1
TGTGCCAGCAGCTTAGAAGCAGAAACCTACAATGAGCAGTTCTTC
CASSLEAETYNEQFF
>NA|NA|TRBV7-8|TRBJ2-4
TGTGCCAGCAGCAAACAGGGAGCCGGATGGGCCCAGTACTTC
CASSKQGAGWAQYF
>many|TRBD2|TRBV11-1|TRBJ2-1
TGTGCCAGCAGCGACGGACTAGTCGGGGAGCAGTTCTTC
CASSDGLVGEQFF
>many|TRBD2|TRBV6-1|TRBJ2-7
TGTGCCAGCGAAGTGTCCGGGGGGGCTTTTAACTTC
CASEVSGGAFNF
>NA|TRBD2|TRBV9|TRBJ2-4
TGTGCCAGCAGCGAAGGACTAGCGGGAGGGGCCAAAAACATTCAGTACTTC
CASSEGLAGGAKNIQYF
>once|TRBD2|TRBV7-3|TRBJ2-3
TGTGCCAGCAGCTTAGGGCTAGCGGGGGCAGATACGCAGTATTTT
CASSLGLAGADTQYF
>NA|TRBD2|TRBV11-2|TRBJ2-4
TGTGCCAGCAGCTCTCGGGGGGAGAGTATCACAGATACGCAGTACTTC
CASSSRGESITDTQYF
>medium-sized|TRBD2|TRBV6-1|TRBJ2-3
TGTGCCAGCAGTCAATGGAGCGGGAGGGCCTCCGTGGATACGCAGTATTTT
CASSQWSGRASVDTQYF
>NA|NA|TRBV12-3/TRBV12-4|TRBJ2-5
TGTGCCAGCAGTGCTCCCGGAGTGGGGGCGCCGGGGCAAGAGACCCAGTACTTC
CASSAPGVGAPGQETQYF
>NA|TRBD1|TRBV7-6|TRBJ2-5
TGTGCTAGCAGCCCGAGTACAGGGGGCCGGGAGACCCAGTACTTC
CASSPSTGGRETQYF
>NA|NA|TRBV20-1|TRBJ2-3
TGCAGTGCCGACAAGGGCACAGATACGCAGTATTTT
CSADKGTDTQYF
>NA|TRBD2|TRBV11-2|TRBJ2-3
TGTGCCAGCAGCCCCGGGAGAGCGGGAGGATGGGGAGATACGCAGTATTTT
CASSPGRAGGWGDTQYF
>NA|TRBD2|TRBV3-1|TRBJ2-2
TGTGCCAGCAGCCCCGGACTAGCGGGAGGGCGGAGGGAGCTGTTTTTT
CASSPGLAGGRRELFF
>few|NA|TRBV20-1|TRBJ1-2
TGCAGTGCTAGAGGCAGGACGGAGTATGGCTACACCTTC
CSARGRTEYGYTF
>NA|TRBD1|TRBV7-2|TRBJ1-1
TGTGCCAGCAGCCCCGGGACAGGGAGGATGAACACTGAAGCTTTCTTT
CASSPGTGRMNTEAFF
>NA|TRBD1|TRBV7-9|TRBJ2-7
TGTGCCAGCAGCCAAGGGGACAGAAACGAGCAGTACTTC
CASSQGDRNEQYF
>medium-sized|NA|TRBV6-1|TRBJ2-3
TGTGCCAGCAGTGGGACCGGTGCAGGTACGCAGTATTTT
CASSGTGAGTQYF
>NA|NA|TRBV18|TRBJ1-1
TGTGCCAGCTCGCCCGACAAAGGGTTCGGGACTGAAGCTTTCTTT
CASSPDKGFGTEAFF